The present entry profiles one T cell receptor beta chain with its context. The data originate from a study of T cell responses to AZD1222 COVID-19 vaccine. V shed 3 bases and J shed 7 bases, with 14 bases lying between them. CDR1 DFQATT and CDR2 SNEGSKA come from the germline V gene (reference sequence). The CDR3 runs to 13 residues. The assay was immunoSEQ multiplex PCR, and TCRdb's table has in-frame clones only and misses some. This sample has about 60,000 clones; about 85% occur once, and the top ten carry roughly a fifth. Source: peripheral blood, taken on day 0 of AZD1222 vaccination. The chain links TRBV20-1 to TRBJ2-3; D gene ambiguous. This sequence originates from an adult in good health. The CDR3 sequence: CSASVETGNTQYF. The DNA of the CDR3 is TGCAGTGCTAGTGTCGAGACTGGAAATACGCAGTATTTT.